This TCR beta chain was obtained from a study of T cell responses to AZD1222 COVID-19 vaccine. Notes on this clone: Its antigen is not identified.

Sequenced by immunoSEQ multiplex PCR; TCRdb stores in-frame clones only, minus some. Of over 150,000 clones listed, 90% are singletons. Trimming took off 2 bases at V and 5 bases at J, with 9 bases between the two ends. The CDR3 is made up of 13 amino acids. The V gene's germline CDR1 is WNHNN and CDR2 SYGVQD (reference sequence). Study-level results: Dominant at 160-218 and 743-854, vaccine-associated CD4 TCRs also spanned spike.

The chain couples TRBV10-1 to TRBJ1-1, with D unclear. The receptor comes from an adult in good health. This specimen was peripheral blood, taken on day 0 of AZD1222 vaccination. CDR3 in DNA: TGCGCCAGCAGTGAGCAGTTGGGTACTGAAGCTTTCTTT. This sequence encodes CASSEQLGTEAFF.